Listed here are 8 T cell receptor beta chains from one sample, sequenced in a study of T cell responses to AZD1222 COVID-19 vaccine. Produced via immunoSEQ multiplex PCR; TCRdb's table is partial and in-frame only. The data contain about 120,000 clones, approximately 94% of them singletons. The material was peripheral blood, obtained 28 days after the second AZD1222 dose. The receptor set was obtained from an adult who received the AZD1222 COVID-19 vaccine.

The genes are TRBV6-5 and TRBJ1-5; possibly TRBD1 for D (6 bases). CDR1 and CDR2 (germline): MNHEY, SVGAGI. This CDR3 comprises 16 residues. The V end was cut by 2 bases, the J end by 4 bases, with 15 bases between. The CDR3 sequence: CASSYEGGAFNQPQHF. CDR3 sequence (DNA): TGTGCCAGCAGTTACGAGGGGGGAGCCTTTAATCAGCCCCAGCATTTT.

CDR3 in amino acids: CSGGGQGHSGNTIYF. The DNA of the CDR3 is TGCAGCGGGGGGGGACAGGGACACTCTGGAAACACCATATATTTT. The rearrangement links TRBV29-1 to TRBJ1-3, with 9 bases identical to TRBD1. The CDR3 loop spans 15 amino acids. CDR1 and CDR2 (germline): SQVTM, ANQGSEA. V shed 7 bases, J shed 0 bases, and the junction held 7 bases outside the gene matches.

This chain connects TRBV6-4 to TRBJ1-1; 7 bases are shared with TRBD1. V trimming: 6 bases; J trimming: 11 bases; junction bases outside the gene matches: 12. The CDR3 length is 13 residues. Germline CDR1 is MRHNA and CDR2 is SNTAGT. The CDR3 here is CASRYTGAGLAFF. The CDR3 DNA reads TGTGCCAGCAGATACACAGGGGCCGGGTTGGCTTTCTTT.

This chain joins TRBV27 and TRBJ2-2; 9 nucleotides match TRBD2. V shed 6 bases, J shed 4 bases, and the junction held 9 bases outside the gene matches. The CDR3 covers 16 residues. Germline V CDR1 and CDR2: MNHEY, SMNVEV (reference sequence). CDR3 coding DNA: TGTGCCAGCAGCCAAGGACCTAGCGGGACCACCGGGGAGCTGTTTTTT. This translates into CASSQGPSGTTGELFF.

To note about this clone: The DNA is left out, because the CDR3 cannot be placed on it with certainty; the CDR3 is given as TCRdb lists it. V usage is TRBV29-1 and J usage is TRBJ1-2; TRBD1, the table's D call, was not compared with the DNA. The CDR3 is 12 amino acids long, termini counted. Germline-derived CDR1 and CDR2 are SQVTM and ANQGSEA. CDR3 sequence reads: CSVGTGTQSFAF.

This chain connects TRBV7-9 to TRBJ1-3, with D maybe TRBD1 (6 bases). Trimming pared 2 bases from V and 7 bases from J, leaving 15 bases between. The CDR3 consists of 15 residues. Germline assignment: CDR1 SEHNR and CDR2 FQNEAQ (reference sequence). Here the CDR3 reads CASSLSRDTWNTIYF. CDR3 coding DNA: TGTGCCAGCAGCTTAAGCCGGGACACCTGGAACACCATATATTTT.

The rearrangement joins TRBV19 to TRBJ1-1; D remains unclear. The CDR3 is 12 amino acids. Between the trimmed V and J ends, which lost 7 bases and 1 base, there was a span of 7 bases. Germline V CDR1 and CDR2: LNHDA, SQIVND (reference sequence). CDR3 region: CASKEGNTEAFF. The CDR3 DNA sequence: TGTGCCAGTAAGGAGGGGAACACTGAAGCTTTCTTT.

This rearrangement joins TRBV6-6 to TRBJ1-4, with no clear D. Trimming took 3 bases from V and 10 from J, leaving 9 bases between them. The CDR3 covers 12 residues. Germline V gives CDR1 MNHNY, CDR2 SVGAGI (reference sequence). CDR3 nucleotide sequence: TGTGCCAGCAGTTATGACCGAGGAAAACTGTTTTTT. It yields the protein CASSYDRGKLFF.